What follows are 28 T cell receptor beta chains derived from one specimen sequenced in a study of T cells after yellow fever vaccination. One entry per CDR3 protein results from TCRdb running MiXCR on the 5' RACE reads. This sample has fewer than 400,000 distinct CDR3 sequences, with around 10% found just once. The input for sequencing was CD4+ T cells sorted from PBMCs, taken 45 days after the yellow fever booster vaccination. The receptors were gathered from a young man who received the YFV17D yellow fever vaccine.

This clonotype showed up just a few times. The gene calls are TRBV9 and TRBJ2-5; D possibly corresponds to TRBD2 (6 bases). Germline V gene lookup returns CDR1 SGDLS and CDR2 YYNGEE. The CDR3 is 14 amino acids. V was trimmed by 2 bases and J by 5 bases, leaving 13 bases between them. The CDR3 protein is CASSVGGTMETQYF. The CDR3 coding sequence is TGTGCCAGCAGCGTGGGGGGAACGATGGAGACCCAGTACTTC.

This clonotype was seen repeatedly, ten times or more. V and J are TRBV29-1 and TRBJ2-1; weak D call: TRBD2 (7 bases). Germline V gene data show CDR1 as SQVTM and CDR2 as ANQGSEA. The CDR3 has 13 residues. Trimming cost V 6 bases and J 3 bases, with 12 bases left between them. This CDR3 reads CSVGGAGYNEQFF. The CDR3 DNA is TGCAGCGTGGGGGGGGCCGGCTACAATGAGCAGTTCTTC.

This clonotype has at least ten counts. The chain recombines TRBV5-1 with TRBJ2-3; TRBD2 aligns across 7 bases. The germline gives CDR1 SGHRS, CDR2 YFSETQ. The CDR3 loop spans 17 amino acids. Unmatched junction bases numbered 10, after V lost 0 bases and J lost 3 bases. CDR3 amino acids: CASSLGPTSVGTDTQYF. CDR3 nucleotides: TGCGCCAGCAGCTTGGGGCCAACTAGCGTGGGGACAGATACGCAGTATTTT.

DNA for the CDR3: TGTGCCACCAGTGATTCTCGTTGGGGGGGTAATGAGCAGTTCTTC. Amino acids: CATSDSRWGGNEQFF. V gene TRBV24-1 combines with J gene TRBJ2-1, with TRBD2 matching 7 bases. Germline V gene sequence: CDR1 KGHDR, CDR2 SFDVKD. J gave up 7 bases and V 2 bases, and 7 bases lay outside the gene matches. This CDR3 has 15 amino acids.

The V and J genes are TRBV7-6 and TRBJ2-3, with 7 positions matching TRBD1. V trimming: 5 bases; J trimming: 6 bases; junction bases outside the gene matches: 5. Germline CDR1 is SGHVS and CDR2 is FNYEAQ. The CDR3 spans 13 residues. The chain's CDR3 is CASSRQGRDTQYF. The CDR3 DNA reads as TGTGCCAGCAGCAGACAGGGTCGCGATACGCAGTATTTT.

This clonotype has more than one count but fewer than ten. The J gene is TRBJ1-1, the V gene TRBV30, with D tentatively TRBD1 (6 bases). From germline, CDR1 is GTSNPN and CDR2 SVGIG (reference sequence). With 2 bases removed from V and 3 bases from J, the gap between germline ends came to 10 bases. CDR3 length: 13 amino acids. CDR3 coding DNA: TGTGCCTGGAGTCTACAGGGAGACACTGAAGCTTTCTTT. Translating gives CAWSLQGDTEAFF.

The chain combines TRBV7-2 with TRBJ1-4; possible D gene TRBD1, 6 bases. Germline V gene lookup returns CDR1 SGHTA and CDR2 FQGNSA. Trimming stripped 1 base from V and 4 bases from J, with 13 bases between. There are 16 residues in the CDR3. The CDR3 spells CASSLGGAGNNEKLFF. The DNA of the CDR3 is TGTGCCAGCAGCTTAGGGGGGGCAGGGAATAATGAAAAACTGTTTTTT.

Written as DNA, the CDR3 is TGTGCCAGCACTAAGGCAGATACGCAGTATTTT. Its protein is CASTKADTQYF. The rearrangement uses TRBV2 and TRBJ2-3; no firm D call. Germline V CDR1 and CDR2: SNHLY, FYNNEI. Between the trimmed V and J ends, which lost 7 bases and 4 bases, there was a span of 6 bases. The CDR3 length is 11 residues.

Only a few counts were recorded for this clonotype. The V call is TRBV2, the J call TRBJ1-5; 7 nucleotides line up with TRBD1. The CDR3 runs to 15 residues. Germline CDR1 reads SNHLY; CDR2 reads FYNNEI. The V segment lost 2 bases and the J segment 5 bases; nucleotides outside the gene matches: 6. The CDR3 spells CASSERQGGDQPQHF. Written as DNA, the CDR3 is TGTGCCAGCAGTGAACGTCAGGGGGGGGATCAGCCCCAGCATTTT.

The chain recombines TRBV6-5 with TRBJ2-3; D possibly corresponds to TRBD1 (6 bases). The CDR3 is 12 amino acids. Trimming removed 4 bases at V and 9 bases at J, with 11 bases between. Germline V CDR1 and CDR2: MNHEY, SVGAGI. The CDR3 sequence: CASSSGHRTQYF. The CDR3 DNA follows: TGTGCCAGCAGTTCGGGACATAGGACGCAGTATTTT.

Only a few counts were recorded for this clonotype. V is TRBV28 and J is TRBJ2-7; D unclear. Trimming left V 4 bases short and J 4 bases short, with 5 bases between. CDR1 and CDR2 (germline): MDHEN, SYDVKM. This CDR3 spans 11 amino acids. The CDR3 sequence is CASSSPYEQYV. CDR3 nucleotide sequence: TGTGCCAGCAGTTCACCTTACGAGCAGTACGTC.

CDR3 amino acids: CASSKGGGNQPQHF. The CDR3, as DNA: TGTGCCAGTAGTAAGGGGGGCGGCAATCAGCCCCAGCATTTT. The chain recombines TRBV19 with TRBJ1-5; D may be TRBD1 (6 bases). Trimming cost V 4 bases and J 2 bases, with 9 bases left between them. CDR1 and CDR2 (germline): LNHDA, SQIVND (reference sequence). The length of the CDR3 is 14 residues. The variable domain in full, completed from reference TRBV19 and TRBJ1-5, reads DGGITQSPKYLFRKEGQNVTLSCEQNLNHDAMYWYRQDPGQGLRLIYYSQIVNDFQKGDIAEGYSVSREKKESFPLTVTSAQKNPTAFYLCASSKGGGNQPQHFGDGTRLSIL.

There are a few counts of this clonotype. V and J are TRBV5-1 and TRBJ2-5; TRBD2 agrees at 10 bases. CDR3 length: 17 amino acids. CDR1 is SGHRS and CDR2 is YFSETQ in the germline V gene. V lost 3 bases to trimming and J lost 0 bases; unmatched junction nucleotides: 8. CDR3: CASSSGTSVPYQETQYF. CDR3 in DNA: TGCGCCAGCAGCTCCGGGACTAGCGTCCCGTACCAAGAGACCCAGTACTTC. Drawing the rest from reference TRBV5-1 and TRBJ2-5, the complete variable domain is KAGVTQTPRYLIKTRGQQVTLSCSPISGHRSVSWYQQTPGQGLQFLFEYFSETQRNKGNFPGRFSGRQFSNSRSEMNVSTLELGDSALYLCASSSGTSVPYQETQYFGPGTRLLVL.

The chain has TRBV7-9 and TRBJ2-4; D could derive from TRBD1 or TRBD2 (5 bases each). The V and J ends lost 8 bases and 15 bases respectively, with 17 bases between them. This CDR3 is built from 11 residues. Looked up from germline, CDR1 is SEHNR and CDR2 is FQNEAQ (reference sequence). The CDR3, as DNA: TGTGCCAGCGCTGAGGGACCGTCAGGGTACTTC. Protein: CASAEGPSGYF.

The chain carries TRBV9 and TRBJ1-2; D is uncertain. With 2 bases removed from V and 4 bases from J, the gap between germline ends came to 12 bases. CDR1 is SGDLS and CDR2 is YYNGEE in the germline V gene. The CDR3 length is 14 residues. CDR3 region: CASSVGRSGYGYTF. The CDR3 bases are TGTGCCAGCAGCGTCGGGAGATCTGGCTATGGCTACACCTTC.

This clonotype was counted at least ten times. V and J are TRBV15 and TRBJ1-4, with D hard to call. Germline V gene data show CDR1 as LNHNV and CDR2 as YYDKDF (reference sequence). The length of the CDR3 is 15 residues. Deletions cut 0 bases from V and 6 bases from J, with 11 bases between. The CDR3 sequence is CATSRDKGWDEKLFF. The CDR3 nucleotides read TGTGCCACCAGCAGAGATAAGGGCTGGGATGAAAAACTGTTTTTT.

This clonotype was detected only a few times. As DNA, the CDR3 is TGTGCCAGCAGCTCCATCACTAGCGGGGGGGCGGATGAGCAGTTCTTC. Translating gives CASSSITSGGADEQFF. The chain couples TRBV5-6 to TRBJ2-1; 13 bases line up with TRBD2. V shed 3 bases, J shed 8 bases, and the junction held 8 bases outside the gene matches. The germline CDR1 and CDR2 sequences are SGHDT and YYEEEE. This CDR3 is built from 16 residues.

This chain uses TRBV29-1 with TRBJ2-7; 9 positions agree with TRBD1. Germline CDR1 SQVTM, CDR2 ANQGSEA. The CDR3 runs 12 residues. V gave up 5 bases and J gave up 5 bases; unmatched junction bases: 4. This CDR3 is CSVRDRAHEQYV. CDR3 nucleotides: TGCAGCGTTCGGGACAGGGCCCACGAGCAGTACGTC.

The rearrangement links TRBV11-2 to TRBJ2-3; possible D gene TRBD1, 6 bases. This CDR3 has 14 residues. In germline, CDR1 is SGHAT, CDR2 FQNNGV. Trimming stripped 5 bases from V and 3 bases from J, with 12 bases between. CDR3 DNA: TGTGCCAGCAGCCTCTACAGGGAAACAGATACGCAGTATTTT. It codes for CASSLYRETDTQYF.

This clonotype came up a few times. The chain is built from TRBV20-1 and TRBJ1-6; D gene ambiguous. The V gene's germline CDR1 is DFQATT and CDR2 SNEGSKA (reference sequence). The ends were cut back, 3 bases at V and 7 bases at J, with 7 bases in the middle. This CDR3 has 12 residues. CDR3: CSASAENSPLHF. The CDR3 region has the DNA TGCAGTGCTAGTGCCGAAAATTCACCCCTCCACTTT.

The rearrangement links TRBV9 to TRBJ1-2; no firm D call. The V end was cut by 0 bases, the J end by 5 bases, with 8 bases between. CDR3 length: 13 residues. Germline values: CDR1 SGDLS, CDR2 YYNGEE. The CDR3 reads CASSVDVGYGYTF. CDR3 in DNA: TGTGCCAGCAGCGTAGACGTAGGGTATGGCTACACCTTC.

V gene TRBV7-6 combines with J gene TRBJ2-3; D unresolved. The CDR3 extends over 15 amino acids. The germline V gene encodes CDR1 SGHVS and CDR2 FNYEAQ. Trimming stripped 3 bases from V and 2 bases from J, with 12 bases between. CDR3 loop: CASSFRLGTTDTQYF. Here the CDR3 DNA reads TGTGCCAGCAGCTTTAGGTTAGGAACCACAGATACGCAGTATTTT.

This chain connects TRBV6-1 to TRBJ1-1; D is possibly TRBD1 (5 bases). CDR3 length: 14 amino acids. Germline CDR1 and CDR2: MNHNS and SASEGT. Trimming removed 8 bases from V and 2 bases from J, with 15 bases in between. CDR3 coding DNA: TGTGCCAGCCGGGCTTCAGGGCTCAACACTGAAGCTTTCTTT. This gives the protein CASRASGLNTEAFF.

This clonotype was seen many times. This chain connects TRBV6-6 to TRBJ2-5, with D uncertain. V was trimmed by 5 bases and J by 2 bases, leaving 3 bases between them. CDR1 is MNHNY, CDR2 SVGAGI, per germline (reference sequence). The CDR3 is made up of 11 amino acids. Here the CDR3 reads CASSKQETQYF. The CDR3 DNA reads TGTGCCAGCAGTAAACAAGAGACCCAGTACTTC.

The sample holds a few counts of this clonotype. The CDR3 DNA reads TGCGCCAGCAGCTTCTCAGGGAGGGCACCGGGGGAGCTGTTTTTT. Translated, it gives CASSFSGRAPGELFF. The gene calls are TRBV5-1 and TRBJ2-2; TRBD2 matches at 7 bases. Trimming took 2 bases from V and 8 from J; bases not matched to a gene: 9. Germline V gene lookup returns CDR1 SGHRS and CDR2 YFSETQ. This CDR3 contains 15 residues.

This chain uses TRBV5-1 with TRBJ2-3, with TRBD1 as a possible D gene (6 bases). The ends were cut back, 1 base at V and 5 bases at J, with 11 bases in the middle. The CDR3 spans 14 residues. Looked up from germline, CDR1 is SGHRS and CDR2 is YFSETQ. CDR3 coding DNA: TGCGCCAGCAGCTTGCTGGGGGCCCTAGATACGCAGTATTTT. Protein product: CASSLLGALDTQYF.

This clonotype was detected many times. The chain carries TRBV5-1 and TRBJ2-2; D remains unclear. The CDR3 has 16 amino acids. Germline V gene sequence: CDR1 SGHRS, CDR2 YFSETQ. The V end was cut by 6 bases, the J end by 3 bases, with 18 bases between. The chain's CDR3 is CASKFFRGRDTGELFF. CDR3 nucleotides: TGCGCCAGCAAATTTTTCCGCGGAAGGGACACCGGGGAGCTGTTTTTT.

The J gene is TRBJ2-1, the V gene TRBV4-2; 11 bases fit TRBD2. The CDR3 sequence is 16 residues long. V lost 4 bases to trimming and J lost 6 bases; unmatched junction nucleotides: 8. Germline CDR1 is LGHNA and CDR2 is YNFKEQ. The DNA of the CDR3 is TGTGCCAGCAGCCGGCTAGCGGGGGGTCTTAGCAATGAGCAGTTCTTC. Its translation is CASSRLAGGLSNEQFF.